A selection of T cell receptor beta chains follows, all from one sample in a study of cytomegalovirus exposure and HLA in healthy donors. TCRdb's table, derived via immunoSEQ multiplex PCR, lists solely in-frame clones and lacks some. This table holds 90,000 to 150,000 clones, around 80% found once. The sequenced material came from PBMCs. The origin of the receptors is a woman younger than 35 in good health and CMV-seronegative. CDR3s include the opening cysteine and the closing phenylalanine or tryptophan. Fields, in order: CDR3 DNA, CDR3 protein, V gene, J gene, clone size, D gene. The D gene is left open where the match is weak. Size values are once, few and many counts, or a class for expanded clones, and some rows have none.

cdr3_nt: TGTGCCAGCAGTTCCTACAGACAGGGGAGCTATGGCTACACCTTC
cdr3_aa: CASSSYRQGSYGYTF
v_call: TRBV6-5
j_call: TRBJ1-2
clone_size: NA
d_call: TRBD1

cdr3_nt: TGTGCCAGCAGCTTGGAGGGAGGGTGGGATACGCAGTATTTT
cdr3_aa: CASSLEGGWDTQYF
v_call: TRBV5-4
j_call: TRBJ2-3
clone_size: NA
d_call: TRBD2

cdr3_nt: TGTGCCAGCAGCCCTGGGACAGCTGAAGCTTTCTTT
cdr3_aa: CASSPGTAEAFF
v_call: TRBV6-6
j_call: TRBJ1-1
clone_size: once
d_call: TRBD1

cdr3_nt: TGTGCCAGCCGGGGGGGGAACAATCAGCCCCAGCATTTT
cdr3_aa: CASRGGNNQPQHF
v_call: TRBV19
j_call: TRBJ1-5
clone_size: NA
d_call: NA

cdr3_nt: TGTGCCTGGGCCGGACAGGGTCTAGCTGAAGCTTTCTTT
cdr3_aa: CAWAGQGLAEAFF
v_call: TRBV30
j_call: TRBJ1-1
clone_size: NA
d_call: TRBD1

cdr3_nt: TGTGCCAGTAGTATCAACAGGTTAACCGGGGAGCTGTTTTTT
cdr3_aa: CASSINRLTGELFF
v_call: TRBV19
j_call: TRBJ2-2
clone_size: few
d_call: NA

cdr3_nt: TGTGCCAGCAGCCGGGACACGTACACTGAAGCTTTCTTT
cdr3_aa: CASSRDTYTEAFF
v_call: TRBV25-1
j_call: TRBJ1-1
clone_size: few
d_call: NA

cdr3_nt: TGCGCCAGCAGCCCCTTGGGTAAGGGGGCAGAGACCCAGTACTTC
cdr3_aa: CASSPLGKGAETQYF
v_call: TRBV4-1
j_call: TRBJ2-5
clone_size: once
d_call: TRBD1

cdr3_nt: TGTGCCAGCAGTTACTCAAAGGGGGCGAGGACCTACGAGCAGTACTTC
cdr3_aa: CASSYSKGARTYEQYF
v_call: TRBV6-5
j_call: TRBJ2-7
clone_size: NA
d_call: TRBD1

cdr3_nt: TGCGCCAGCAGCTCCCGACAGGGGAGCACCGGGGAGCTGTTTTTT
cdr3_aa: CASSSRQGSTGELFF
v_call: TRBV5-1
j_call: TRBJ2-2
clone_size: NA
d_call: TRBD1

cdr3_nt: TGTGCCGGGGCAACCACAGGGTCGGATACGCAGTATTTT
cdr3_aa: CAGATTGSDTQYF
v_call: TRBV19
j_call: TRBJ2-3
clone_size: NA
d_call: NA

cdr3_nt: TGTGCCAGCAGCAAAGTGAGGCAGAGCTACGAGCAGTACTTC
cdr3_aa: CASSKVRQSYEQYF
v_call: TRBV21-1
j_call: TRBJ2-7
clone_size: NA
d_call: NA

cdr3_nt: TGTGCCAGCAGCCAGTCCGGGACTGCGAACACTGAAGCTTTCTTT
cdr3_aa: CASSQSGTANTEAFF
v_call: TRBV4-2
j_call: TRBJ1-1
clone_size: NA
d_call: NA

cdr3_nt: TGTGCCAGCAGTGAATGGGGCAGGGGTCCAGATACGCAGTATTTT
cdr3_aa: CASSEWGRGPDTQYF
v_call: TRBV6-1
j_call: TRBJ2-3
clone_size: NA
d_call: NA

cdr3_nt: TGCACCTTCGTAGGGGCTAACTATGGCTACACCTTC
cdr3_aa: CTFVGANYGYTF
v_call: TRBV29-1
j_call: TRBJ1-2
clone_size: NA
d_call: NA

cdr3_nt: TGTGCCAGTAGTATGAGAGGGACACCACTCTCGGGCCAGCCCCAGCATTTT
cdr3_aa: CASSMRGTPLSGQPQHF
v_call: TRBV19
j_call: TRBJ1-5
clone_size: NA
d_call: NA

cdr3_nt: TGTGCCAGCAGTGAGGTCCCGGGAGCCACTACTGGGTACGAGCAGTACTTC
cdr3_aa: CASSEVPGATTGYEQYF
v_call: TRBV2
j_call: TRBJ2-7
clone_size: NA
d_call: NA

cdr3_nt: TGTGCCAGCAGTGAAGCGTGGAGGGTGACAGGGACGCTCTCCACCAATGAGCAGTTCTTC
cdr3_aa: CASSEAWRVTGTLSTNEQFF
v_call: TRBV2
j_call: TRBJ2-1
clone_size: NA
d_call: NA

cdr3_nt: TGTGCCACCACTGGAGAGATCTCTGGGGCCAACGGCCTGACTTTC
cdr3_aa: CATTGEISGANGLTF
v_call: TRBV15
j_call: TRBJ2-6
clone_size: NA
d_call: NA

cdr3_nt: TGTGCCAGCAGTGAGGTGGGGGCACGGGATACGCAGTATTTT
cdr3_aa: CASSEVGARDTQYF
v_call: TRBV25-1
j_call: TRBJ2-3
clone_size: NA
d_call: NA

cdr3_nt: TGTGCCAGCAGCCCAGGGGAGAGCAATCAGCCCCAGCATTTT
cdr3_aa: CASSPGESNQPQHF
v_call: TRBV11-2
j_call: TRBJ1-5
clone_size: NA
d_call: NA

cdr3_nt: TGTGCCAGCAGCTCGGGACACCTAATCTCCACCGGGGAGCTGTTTTTT
cdr3_aa: CASSSGHLISTGELFF
v_call: TRBV5-4
j_call: TRBJ2-2
clone_size: few
d_call: NA

cdr3_nt: TGTGCCAGCAGCCCCGGACTTGAGACCTACAATGAGCAGTTCTTC
cdr3_aa: CASSPGLETYNEQFF
v_call: TRBV6-5
j_call: TRBJ2-1
clone_size: NA
d_call: NA

cdr3_nt: TGTGCCAGCAGCCCAAGGGGCTGGGCCCAGGACGAGCAGTACTTC
cdr3_aa: CASSPRGWAQDEQYF
v_call: TRBV7-8
j_call: TRBJ2-7
clone_size: NA
d_call: NA

cdr3_nt: TGTGCCAGCAGCTTAGGTATGAACACTGAAGCTTTCTTT
cdr3_aa: CASSLGMNTEAFF
v_call: TRBV7-9
j_call: TRBJ1-1
clone_size: NA
d_call: NA

cdr3_nt: TGTGCCAGCAGGGATACAGGGGTTCGCGAGCAGTACTTC
cdr3_aa: CASRDTGVREQYF
v_call: TRBV27
j_call: TRBJ2-7
clone_size: NA
d_call: TRBD1

cdr3_nt: TGCGCCAGCAGCTTGGAGGCAGGCCGCTCTGGAAACACCATATATTTT
cdr3_aa: CASSLEAGRSGNTIYF
v_call: TRBV5-1
j_call: TRBJ1-3
clone_size: NA
d_call: NA

cdr3_nt: TGTGCCAGCAGCTCAGGGGTAAGAGCTTTCTTT
cdr3_aa: CASSSGVRAFF
v_call: TRBV11-2
j_call: TRBJ1-1
clone_size: NA
d_call: NA

cdr3_nt: TGTGCCAGCAGCCCAGTAAGATTAAACACTGAAGCTTTCTTT
cdr3_aa: CASSPVRLNTEAFF
v_call: TRBV7-2
j_call: TRBJ1-1
clone_size: once
d_call: NA

cdr3_nt: TGTGCCAGCAGTTCGGGAGTCTATGGCTACACCTTC
cdr3_aa: CASSSGVYGYTF
v_call: TRBV2
j_call: TRBJ1-2
clone_size: few
d_call: NA

cdr3_nt: TGTGCCTGGCGCACTAGCGGGGGGGTGAACACCGGGGAGCTGTTTTTT
cdr3_aa: CAWRTSGGVNTGELFF
v_call: TRBV30
j_call: TRBJ2-2
clone_size: NA
d_call: TRBD2

cdr3_nt: TGCGCCAGCGCCGGGACAGAGCTCTATGGCTACACCTTC
cdr3_aa: CASAGTELYGYTF
v_call: TRBV5-1
j_call: TRBJ1-2
clone_size: NA
d_call: TRBD1

cdr3_nt: TGTGCCAGCAGTTGGACTAGCCTCCACGAGCAGTACTTC
cdr3_aa: CASSWTSLHEQYF
v_call: TRBV28
j_call: TRBJ2-7
clone_size: NA
d_call: TRBD2

cdr3_nt: TGTGCCAGCAGTTCAGGGGCAGGGGAGACCCAGTACTTC
cdr3_aa: CASSSGAGETQYF
v_call: TRBV6-5
j_call: TRBJ2-5
clone_size: NA
d_call: NA

cdr3_nt: TGCGCCAGCAGCGGGGCAGGGTTAGCCAAAAACAGTCAGTACTTC
cdr3_aa: CASSGAGLAKNSQYF
v_call: TRBV5-1
j_call: TRBJ2-4
clone_size: NA
d_call: NA

cdr3_nt: TGCGCCAGCAGCTTGGCAGCGGGGATCAGCTCCTACGAGCAGTACTTC
cdr3_aa: CASSLAAGISSYEQYF
v_call: TRBV5-1
j_call: TRBJ2-7
clone_size: NA
d_call: TRBD2

cdr3_nt: TGTGCCAGCAGCTTCGATCTAGCGGGGGGGAACACCGGGGAGCTGTTTTTT
cdr3_aa: CASSFDLAGGNTGELFF
v_call: TRBV11-2
j_call: TRBJ2-2
clone_size: NA
d_call: TRBD2

cdr3_nt: TGTGCCAGCAGCTCCCGACAGAATGAAAAACTGTTTTTT
cdr3_aa: CASSSRQNEKLFF
v_call: TRBV13
j_call: TRBJ1-4
clone_size: NA
d_call: NA

cdr3_nt: TGTGCCAGCAGCTTAAAGACGGGGGGTAGCACTGAAGCTTTCTTT
cdr3_aa: CASSLKTGGSTEAFF
v_call: TRBV7-8
j_call: TRBJ1-1
clone_size: once
d_call: NA

cdr3_nt: TGTGCCAGCAGCTTAGGCGGGGGGGGTTACAATGAGCAGTTCTTC
cdr3_aa: CASSLGGGGYNEQFF
v_call: TRBV7-2
j_call: TRBJ2-1
clone_size: NA
d_call: TRBD2

cdr3_nt: TGCAGCGCGGGCCGGGACAGGGGGCGAACTGAAGCTTTCTTT
cdr3_aa: CSAGRDRGRTEAFF
v_call: TRBV29-1
j_call: TRBJ1-1
clone_size: NA
d_call: TRBD1

cdr3_nt: TGTGCCAGCAGCTTAGAGGCGGTAGCCCCCTATGGCTACACCTTC
cdr3_aa: CASSLEAVAPYGYTF
v_call: TRBV7-9
j_call: TRBJ1-2
clone_size: NA
d_call: NA

cdr3_nt: TGTGCCAGCAGCTGGGAGGGCGGGGCATCCTACAATGAGCAGTTCTTC
cdr3_aa: CASSWEGGASYNEQFF
v_call: TRBV5-5
j_call: TRBJ2-1
clone_size: NA
d_call: TRBD2

cdr3_nt: TGTGCCATCAGTGAGTCTTACGGACAGGGACGGGGCGCTGAAGCTTTCTTT
cdr3_aa: CAISESYGQGRGAEAFF
v_call: TRBV10-3
j_call: TRBJ1-1
clone_size: NA
d_call: TRBD1

cdr3_nt: TGTGCCAGCAGGACAGACAACACCGGGGAGCTGTTTTTT
cdr3_aa: CASRTDNTGELFF
v_call: TRBV19
j_call: TRBJ2-2
clone_size: NA
d_call: NA

cdr3_nt: TGTGCCAGCAGCTGGGGGACAGGGAATATCCAAGAGACCCAGTACTTC
cdr3_aa: CASSWGTGNIQETQYF
v_call: TRBV5-6
j_call: TRBJ2-5
clone_size: few
d_call: TRBD1

cdr3_nt: TGTGCCAGCAGTGAGATAGGCCGCGGATTTAACGAGCAGTACTTC
cdr3_aa: CASSEIGRGFNEQYF
v_call: TRBV2
j_call: TRBJ2-7
clone_size: NA
d_call: NA

cdr3_nt: TGTGCCAGCAAGATAAAACGAGATGAAGCTTTCTTT
cdr3_aa: CASKIKRDEAFF
v_call: TRBV6-4
j_call: TRBJ1-1
clone_size: NA
d_call: NA

cdr3_nt: TGTGCCAGCAGTTTACATTGGAGTCTGATTAACACTGAAGCTTTCTTT
cdr3_aa: CASSLHWSLINTEAFF
v_call: TRBV27
j_call: TRBJ1-1
clone_size: few
d_call: NA

cdr3_nt: TGTGCCAGCAGCTTAGTCCCCTCTACTAGGGACTGGACCGGGGAGCTGTTTTTT
cdr3_aa: CASSLVPSTRDWTGELFF
v_call: TRBV7-2
j_call: TRBJ2-2
clone_size: NA
d_call: NA

cdr3_nt: TGTGCCAGCAGCGTAATGGGGAGGGTCACTGAAGCTTTCTTT
cdr3_aa: CASSVMGRVTEAFF
v_call: TRBV9
j_call: TRBJ1-1
clone_size: few
d_call: NA

cdr3_nt: TGTGCCAGCAGCCCCCCTGGGACAGGGTTAATCTATGGCTACACCTTC
cdr3_aa: CASSPPGTGLIYGYTF
v_call: TRBV5-6
j_call: TRBJ1-2
clone_size: NA
d_call: TRBD1

cdr3_nt: TGCGCCAGCAGCTTTTTAGCGGGAGGCTCCTACAATGAGCAGTTCTTC
cdr3_aa: CASSFLAGGSYNEQFF
v_call: TRBV5-1
j_call: TRBJ2-1
clone_size: NA
d_call: TRBD2

cdr3_nt: TGTGCCAGCAGCTTTAATGCAGCTCGGGGGAATGAGCAGTTCTTC
cdr3_aa: CASSFNAARGNEQFF
v_call: TRBV7-2
j_call: TRBJ2-1
clone_size: NA
d_call: NA

cdr3_nt: TGTGCCAGCAGTAGCACTAGCGCCGCCTCCTACGAGCAGTACTTC
cdr3_aa: CASSSTSAASYEQYF
v_call: TRBV6-5
j_call: TRBJ2-7
clone_size: NA
d_call: TRBD2

cdr3_nt: TGTGCCAGCCAACCAGTGGAGTCGAACACTGAAGCTTTCTTT
cdr3_aa: CASQPVESNTEAFF
v_call: TRBV6-5
j_call: TRBJ1-1
clone_size: NA
d_call: NA

cdr3_nt: TGTGCCAGCAGTGACGAGACAGGGGGCATTATGGAGACCCAGTACTTC
cdr3_aa: CASSDETGGIMETQYF
v_call: TRBV2
j_call: TRBJ2-5
clone_size: NA
d_call: TRBD1

cdr3_nt: TGCGCCAGCAGCCAAGCGGCAGGCAGCCTACCCTATGGCTACACCTTC
cdr3_aa: CASSQAAGSLPYGYTF
v_call: TRBV4-3
j_call: TRBJ1-2
clone_size: few
d_call: NA

cdr3_nt: TGCAGTGCTTACGCGGCAGATACGCAGTATTTT
cdr3_aa: CSAYAADTQYF
v_call: TRBV20-1
j_call: TRBJ2-3
clone_size: NA
d_call: NA

cdr3_nt: TGTGCCAGCAGCTTAGAGCCGGGTACTAACTATGGCTACACCTTC
cdr3_aa: CASSLEPGTNYGYTF
v_call: TRBV7-6
j_call: TRBJ1-2
clone_size: NA
d_call: NA